This TCR beta chain was found in a study of T cell responses to AZD1222 COVID-19 vaccine. The study, taken as a whole, reports: After the peak T cell response, and only then, were repertoires sampled.

This clone was seen more than once but under ten times. Its antigen remains unidentified. Only in-frame clones appear in the TCRdb table, and some are missing; sequencing was by immunoSEQ multiplex PCR. The sample carries about 120,000 clones, 90% recorded once. This CDR3 is built from 15 residues. The V gene's germline CDR1 is SEHNR and CDR2 FQNEAQ (reference sequence). V shed 4 bases and J shed 7 bases, with 17 bases lying between them. This clonotype was sampled from an adult in good health. The chain recombines TRBV7-9 with TRBJ1-5; possibly TRBD1 for D (5 bases). The sequenced sample was peripheral blood, obtained on day 0 of MenACWY control vaccination. The CDR3 DNA reads TGTGCCAGCAGCTCAAGGGAAACAGGAACCCAGCCCCAGCATTTT. It codes for CASSSRETGTQPQHF.